One and the same sample provided the 20 T cell receptor beta chains below, sequenced in a study of T cells after yellow fever vaccination (dated by TCRdb to between 2017 and 2020). The treatment or condition label, read with the paper, signifies: live attenuated yellow fever vaccine strain. Library generation was performed with 5' RACE. Sequencing used an Illumina HiSeq 2500. TCRdb handled the public reads itself, with Q25 trimming in fastp and clone calling in MiXCR, and kept productive beta chains. Rows with a matching CDR3 protein are joined into one entry that keeps the most common DNA and genes. Counted in this sample were 300,000 or so distinct CDR3 sequences; 13% of them appeared once. 0.4% to 0.55% of the sample is taken by the ten largest. Specimen: CD4+ T cells sorted from PBMCs, collected 45 days after the yellow fever booster vaccination. The source of these receptors is a man aged 25 to 40 who received the YFV17D yellow fever vaccine.

The rearrangement uses TRBV27 and TRBJ2-7; TRBD1 agrees at 7 bases. J lost 2 bases, V lost 6 bases, and 7 bases had no gene match. CDR3 size: 14 residues. The germline CDR1 and CDR2 sequences are MNHEY and SMNVEV (reference sequence). The CDR3 loop is CASRPRTGPYEQYF. CDR3 sequence (DNA): TGTGCCAGCAGACCTCGGACAGGTCCCTACGAGCAGTACTTC.

This clonotype was seen many times. The chain combines TRBV19 with TRBJ2-1; TRBD2 is a possible D gene (5 bases). The CDR3 runs to 11 residues. Trimming stripped 8 bases from V and 3 bases from J, with 5 bases between. Germline values: CDR1 LNHDA, CDR2 SQIVND (reference sequence). The CDR3 sequence is CASGGYNEQFF. The CDR3 DNA reads as TGTGCCAGTGGAGGCTACAATGAGCAGTTCTTC.

V and J are TRBV29-1 and TRBJ2-3; no clear D. Looked up from germline, CDR1 is SQVTM and CDR2 is ANQGSEA. V lost 7 bases to trimming and J lost 2 bases, with 7 bases between them. This CDR3 is built from 11 residues. CDR3 bases: TGCAGCGGCGACTCCACAGATACGCAGTATTTT. Translated, it gives CSGDSTDTQYF.

This clonotype occurred a few times. The chain is built from TRBV20-1 and TRBJ1-6, with TRBD1 matching over 8 bases. Per the germline V gene, CDR1 is DFQATT and CDR2 is SNEGSKA (reference sequence). This CDR3 spans 14 amino acids. The trim removed 5 bases at V and 9 bases at J, leaving 9 bases unmatched. CDR3 protein: CSAHPQGAGSPLHF. The CDR3 nucleotides are TGCAGTGCTCACCCTCAGGGGGCTGGTTCACCCCTCCACTTT.

The genes are TRBV6-2 or TRBV6-3 and TRBJ2-5; D perhaps matches TRBD1 (6 bases). The CDR3 covers 10 residues. Looked up from germline, CDR1 is MNHEY and CDR2 is SVGEGT. V lost 8 bases to trimming and J lost 5 bases, with 6 bases between them. The CDR3 bases are TGTGCCAGCGGACAGGAGACCCAGTACTTC. Translating it yields CASGQETQYF.

This clonotype was counted a few times. V gene TRBV7-2 combines with J gene TRBJ2-3; D unresolved. The CDR3 loop spans 13 amino acids. Germline values: CDR1 SGHTA, CDR2 FQGNSA. With 4 bases removed from V and 5 bases from J, the gap between germline ends came to 10 bases. The CDR3 reads CASSSRTGDTQYF. The CDR3 nucleotides read TGTGCCAGCAGCTCCCGGACGGGAGATACGCAGTATTTT.

This clonotype has a handful of counts. The rearrangement links TRBV20-1 to TRBJ2-1, with 11 bases identical to TRBD2. The CDR3 loop spans 13 amino acids. Per the germline V gene, CDR1 is DFQATT and CDR2 is SNEGSKA (reference sequence). The V segment lost 3 bases and the J segment 8 bases; nucleotides outside the gene matches: 3. In nucleotides, the CDR3 is TGCAGTGCTAGCCTAGCGGGAGGTCATGAGCAGTTCTTC. It specifies CSASLAGGHEQFF.

The genes are TRBV27 and TRBJ2-7, with 8 nucleotides matching TRBD1. This CDR3 comprises 18 residues. CDR1 is MNHEY and CDR2 is SMNVEV in the germline V gene (reference sequence). Trimming removed 3 bases from V and 4 bases from J; junction bases left unmatched: 17. DNA for the CDR3: TGTGCCAGCAGTTTCCCCGGGGGACAGGTCTTATCCGCTTACGAGCAGTACTTC. Translation: CASSFPGGQVLSAYEQYF.

This clonotype was seen a few times. The genes are TRBV29-1 and TRBJ2-1; TRBD2 aligns across 12 bases. The CDR3 totals 14 residues. The V segment lost 1 base and the J segment 8 bases; nucleotides outside the gene matches: 3. Germline V lookup: CDR1 SQVTM, CDR2 ANQGSEA. CDR3 sequence reads: CSVEGLAGAHEQFF. Here the CDR3 DNA reads TGCAGCGTTGAAGGACTAGCGGGAGCTCATGAGCAGTTCTTC.

V and J are TRBV29-1 and TRBJ2-7; 7 nucleotides align to TRBD2. Germline values: CDR1 SQVTM, CDR2 ANQGSEA. CDR3 size: 12 residues. The V segment lost 3 bases and the J segment 6 bases; nucleotides outside the gene matches: 5. CDR3 sequence: CSVDQAGPEQYF. CDR3 coding DNA: TGCAGCGTTGATCAAGCGGGACCCGAGCAGTACTTC.

V gene TRBV7-9 combines with J gene TRBJ2-5; no firm D call. Trimming shortened V by 2 bases and J by 5 bases, and 9 bases separated the two germline ends. Germline V gives CDR1 SEHNR, CDR2 FQNEAQ (reference sequence). The CDR3 sequence is 13 residues long. CDR3 nucleotide sequence: TGTGCCAGCAGCTTACGCGCGGACGAGACCCAGTACTTC. Translated: CASSLRADETQYF.

This sequence joins TRBV20-1 and TRBJ2-1; D may match TRBD1 or TRBD2 (6 bases each). This CDR3 has 16 amino acids. Looked up from germline, CDR1 is DFQATT and CDR2 is SNEGSKA (reference sequence). Trimming stripped 2 bases from V and 8 bases from J, with 22 bases between. CDR3 in DNA: TGCAGTGCTAGACACGACAGGATGACGGGAGTCTATGAGCAGTTCTTC. Translation gives CSARHDRMTGVYEQFF.

The chain has TRBV5-1 and TRBJ2-3; 9 bases agree with TRBD1. There are 15 residues in the CDR3. Germline-derived CDR1 and CDR2 are SGHRS and YFSETQ. V was clipped by 8 bases and J by 1 base; unmatched bases: 8. This chain's CDR3 is CASSTGGAGTDTQYF. In DNA, the CDR3 is TGCGCCAGTTCCACAGGGGGCGCCGGCACAGATACGCAGTATTTT.

This clonotype was seen only a few times. The DNA of the CDR3 is TGTGCCAGCAGTATCTCCGTGGGTCAGCCCCAGCATTTT. This codes for CASSISVGQPQHF. V is TRBV12-3 or TRBV12-4 and J is TRBJ1-5; D is ambiguous. CDR3 size: 13 residues. V dropped 5 bases and J dropped 6 bases, with 11 bases sitting between them.

This clonotype has more than one count but fewer than ten. The rearrangement joins TRBV28 to TRBJ1-6; weak D call: TRBD1 (6 bases). This CDR3 has 15 amino acids. The ends were cut back, 6 bases at V and 6 bases at J, with 15 bases in the middle. The V gene's germline CDR1 is MDHEN and CDR2 SYDVKM. The CDR3 DNA reads as TGTGCCAGCAGGACTACAGGGACAAGTAATTCACCCCTCCACTTT. Its translation: CASRTTGTSNSPLHF. The entire variable domain, with the rest obtained from reference TRBV28 and TRBJ1-6, is as follows: DVKVTQSSRYLVKRTGEKVFLECVQDMDHENMFWYRQDPGLGLRLIYFSYDVKMKEKGDIPEGYSVSREKKERFSLILESASTNQTSMYLCASRTTGTSNSPLHFGNGTRLTVT.

The chain couples TRBV7-8 to TRBJ2-2; D not resolved. The CDR3 covers 14 residues. V lost 7 bases, J lost 3 bases, and 12 bases lay in between. Germline CDR1 reads SGHVS; CDR2 reads FQNEAQ. The CDR3 nucleotides read TGTGCCAGCACCCTTGACCGTTACACCGGGGAGCTGTTTTTT. It codes for CASTLDRYTGELFF.

Written as DNA, the CDR3 is TGTGCCAGCAGCAAAGCCCCCCTCGGAGAGACCCAGTACTTC. It codes for CASSKAPLGETQYF. The chain joins TRBV21-1 to TRBJ2-5; the table's TRBD1 call for D was not verified on the DNA. TRBV21-1 is a listed pseudogene. This CDR3 is 14 amino acids long.

The CDR3 spells CAIRPSHQETQYF. CDR3 DNA: TGTGCCATCAGGCCTAGCCACCAAGAGACCCAGTACTTC. This rearrangement joins TRBV10-3 to TRBJ2-5; TRBD2 is a possible D gene (5 bases). Germline CDR1 reads ENHRY; CDR2 reads SYGVKD. This CDR3 has 13 residues. V was pared by 6 bases and J by 0 bases, with 8 bases between.

The CDR3 sequence: CASSQGQPALYEQYF. DNA for the CDR3: TGCGCCAGCAGCCAGGGACAGCCAGCCCTCTACGAGCAGTACTTC. J is TRBJ2-7 and V is TRBV5-1, with TRBD1 matching 7 bases. Germline trimming cut 4 bases from V and 3 bases from J; bases unmatched to any gene: 10. CDR3 length: 15 residues. Germline values: CDR1 SGHRS, CDR2 YFSETQ.

This clonotype was detected only a few times. This rearrangement joins TRBV5-1 to TRBJ2-5; D remains ambiguous. V lost 0 bases, J lost 5 bases, and 17 bases lay in between. This CDR3 has 16 residues. CDR1 is SGHRS and CDR2 is YFSETQ in the germline V gene. The CDR3 region is CASSLAPSLGLETQYF. CDR3 coding DNA: TGCGCCAGCAGCTTGGCCCCAAGCCTTGGTTTGGAGACCCAGTACTTC. Complete variable domain (other parts from reference TRBV5-1 and TRBJ2-5): KAGVTQTPRYLIKTRGQQVTLSCSPISGHRSVSWYQQTPGQGLQFLFEYFSETQRNKGNFPGRFSGRQFSNSRSEMNVSTLELGDSALYLCASSLAPSLGLETQYFGPGTRLLVL.